These T cell receptor beta chains were read from a single sample in a study of identical twins. A single record per CDR3 protein comes from TCRdb applying MiXCR to the 5' RACE reads. The table includes 270,000 or so distinct CDR3 sequences, approximately 8.3% detected once. This sample also appeared in a second study, on yellow fever vaccine responses in identical twins.

Specimen: CD8+ T cells sorted from blood. These receptors were taken from a woman aged 18-30 years in good health. Each CDR3 is given with its conserved first and last residue. D genes are given only for firm matches. Not all rows give a size; the values are once, few, many and, for expanded clones, a class.

TRBD1 | TRBJ2-7 | TRBV7-9 | few | CASSKPGQSYEQYF | TGTGCCAGCAGCAAACCGGGACAGTCCTACGAGCAGTACTTC
. | TRBJ2-7 | TRBV13 | . | CASSPPAGWEQYF | TGTGCCAGCAGCCCCCCGGCAGGGTGGGAGCAGTACTTC
. | TRBJ1-2 | TRBV29-1 | . | CSVIDQGYGYTF | TGCAGCGTTATTGACCAGGGGTATGGCTACACCTTC
. | TRBJ2-7 | TRBV27 | many | CASSLSQEIYEQYF | TGTGCCAGCAGTTTATCCCAGGAGATATACGAGCAGTACTTC
. | TRBJ2-7 | TRBV12-3/TRBV12-4 | few | CASSLGRTRPYEQYF | TGTGCCAGCAGTTTAGGCCGGACCCGACCTTACGAGCAGTACTTC
. | TRBJ2-3 | TRBV27 | many | CASSWTAADTQYF | TGTGCCAGCAGTTGGACCGCCGCAGATACGCAGTATTTT
TRBD1 | TRBJ2-2 | TRBV6-4 | few | CASSETDRGPGELFF | TGTGCCAGCAGTGAAACGGACAGGGGGCCCGGGGAGCTGTTTTTT
. | TRBJ2-3 | TRBV6-1 | . | CASSEDFSNTQYF | TGTGCCAGCAGTGAAGACTTTTCGAATACGCAGTATTTT
TRBD2 | TRBJ2-3 | TRBV7-3 | . | CASSPLGGGGDTQYF | TGTGCCAGCAGCCCCCTTGGCGGCGGGGGAGATACGCAGTATTTT
TRBD2 | TRBJ2-1 | TRBV12-3/TRBV12-4 | few | CASSFIAGNEQFF | TGTGCCAGCAGTTTCATAGCGGGCAATGAGCAGTTCTTC
. | TRBJ2-1 | TRBV27 | . | CASTPETGEQFF | TGTGCCAGCACCCCGGAGACTGGCGAGCAGTTCTTC
. | TRBJ2-5 | TRBV6-5 | . | CASTPDSETQYF | TGTGCCAGCACTCCCGACTCAGAGACCCAGTACTTC
TRBD2 | TRBJ2-5 | TRBV6-2/TRBV6-3 | few | CASSLTGLAGQKETQYF | TGTGCCAGCAGTCTCACGGGACTAGCGGGACAAAAAGAGACCCAGTACTTC
. | TRBJ2-7 | TRBV9 | few | CASSGGDSAYEQYF | TGTGCCAGCAGCGGAGGGGACTCAGCCTACGAGCAGTACTTC
TRBD1 | TRBJ2-7 | TRBV28 | few | CASSDRGRSYEQYF | TGTGCCAGCAGTGACAGGGGTAGATCCTACGAGCAGTACTTC
TRBD2 | TRBJ2-3 | TRBV29-1 | few | CSADLAGATDTQYF | TGCAGCGCCGACCTAGCGGGGGCCACAGATACGCAGTATTTT
. | TRBJ2-1 | TRBV18 | many | CASSPQDYNEQFF | TGTGCCAGCTCACCACAGGATTACAATGAGCAGTTCTTC
TRBD2 | TRBJ2-1 | TRBV24-1 | few | CATSDESTSGSPYNEQFF | TGTGCCACCAGTGATGAAAGTACTAGCGGGAGCCCCTACAATGAGCAGTTCTTC
. | TRBJ1-1 | TRBV10-3 | few | CAISGTSEAFF | TGTGCCATCAGTGGGACATCTGAAGCTTTCTTT
. | TRBJ2-2 | TRBV6-1 | . | CASASGSSAGELFF | TGTGCCAGTGCCAGCGGGTCCTCAGCTGGGGAGCTGTTTTTT
TRBD1 | TRBJ2-2 | TRBV5-6 | . | CASSFRQGVAGELFF | TGTGCCAGCAGCTTCCGACAGGGGGTGGCCGGGGAGCTGTTTTTT
TRBD1 | TRBJ2-5 | TRBV10-3 | many | CAIRETGEQETQYF | TGTGCCATCAGGGAAACAGGGGAACAAGAGACCCAGTACTTC
. | TRBJ1-4 | TRBV15 | many | CATSREGANEKLFF | TGTGCCACCAGCAGAGAGGGAGCTAATGAAAAACTGTTTTTT
. | TRBJ2-5 | TRBV6-2/TRBV6-3 | . | CASSPGGLEWTQYF | TGTGCCAGCAGCCCCGGCGGACTTGAGTGGACCCAGTACTTC
. | TRBJ1-1 | TRBV5-1 | many | CASSLGDTTNTEAFF | TGCGCCAGCAGCTTGGGGGACACGACGAACACTGAAGCTTTCTTT
TRBD2 | TRBJ2-2 | TRBV5-6 | . | CASSTGGSGELFF | TGTGCCAGCAGCACGGGAGGGTCCGGGGAGCTGTTTTTT
. | TRBJ2-1 | TRBV7-3 | . | CASSAPGLYNEQFF | TGTGCCAGCAGCGCCCCGGGCCTATACAATGAGCAGTTCTTC
. | TRBJ2-1 | TRBV5-1 | . | CASSLERVQDYNEQFF | TGCGCCAGCAGCTTGGAAAGGGTTCAGGATTACAATGAGCAGTTCTTC
TRBD1 | TRBJ2-7 | TRBV29-1 | . | CSVDGQGETYEQYF | TGCAGCGTAGATGGACAGGGAGAGACCTACGAGCAGTACTTC
. | TRBJ2-2 | TRBV24-1 | few | CATSDNRVWGPNTGELFF | TGTGCCACCAGTGATAACAGGGTATGGGGTCCGAACACCGGGGAGCTGTTTTTT
TRBD2 | TRBJ2-1 | TRBV6-2/TRBV6-3 | few | CASSHGTSETNEQFF | TGTGCCAGCAGCCACGGGACTAGCGAGACCAATGAGCAGTTCTTC
. | TRBJ1-2 | TRBV27 | few | CASSQRANYGYTF | TGTGCCAGCAGCCAAAGGGCTAACTATGGCTACACCTTC
. | TRBJ2-3 | TRBV3-1 | . | CASSRGATDTQYF | TGTGCCAGCAGCCGGGGGGCGACAGATACGCAGTATTTT
TRBD2 | TRBJ2-1 | TRBV24-1 | few | CATSDFPSGREGAYNEQFF | TGTGCCACCAGTGATTTCCCCTCCGGGAGGGAAGGCGCCTACAATGAGCAGTTCTTC
. | TRBJ2-1 | TRBV6-2/TRBV6-3 | . | CASRIRSSYNEQFF | TGTGCCAGCAGGATACGGAGCTCCTACAATGAGCAGTTCTTC
. | TRBJ2-1 | TRBV27 | many | CASSFFPSYNEQFF | TGTGCCAGCAGTTTTTTCCCCTCCTACAATGAGCAGTTCTTC
TRBD2 | TRBJ2-7 | TRBV5-1 | few | CASSFSGEGTYEQYF | TGCGCCAGCAGCTTCAGTGGGGAGGGTACCTACGAGCAGTACTTC